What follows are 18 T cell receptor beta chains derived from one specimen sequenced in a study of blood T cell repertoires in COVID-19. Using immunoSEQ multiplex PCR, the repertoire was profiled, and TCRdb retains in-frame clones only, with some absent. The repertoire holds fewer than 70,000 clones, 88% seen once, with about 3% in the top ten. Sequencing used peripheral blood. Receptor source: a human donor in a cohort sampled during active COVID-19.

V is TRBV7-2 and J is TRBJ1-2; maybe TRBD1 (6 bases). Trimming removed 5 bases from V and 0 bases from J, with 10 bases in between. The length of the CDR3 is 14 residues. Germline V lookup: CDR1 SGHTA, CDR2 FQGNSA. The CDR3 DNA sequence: TGTGCCAGCAGCGTACAGGGTACTAACTATGGCTACACCTTC. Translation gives CASSVQGTNYGYTF. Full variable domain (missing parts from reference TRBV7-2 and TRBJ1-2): GAGVSQSPSNKVTEKGKDVELRCDPISGHTALYWYRQSLGQGLEFLIYFQGNSAPDKSGLPSDRFSAERTGGSVSTLTIQRTQQEDSAVYLCASSVQGTNYGYTFGSGTRLTVV.

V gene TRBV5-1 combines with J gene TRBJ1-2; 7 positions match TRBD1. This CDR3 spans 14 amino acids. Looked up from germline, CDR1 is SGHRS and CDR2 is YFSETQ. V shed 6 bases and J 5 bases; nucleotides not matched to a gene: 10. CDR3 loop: CASTSGQARYGYTF. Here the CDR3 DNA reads TGCGCCAGCACATCAGGACAGGCCCGTTATGGCTACACCTTC.

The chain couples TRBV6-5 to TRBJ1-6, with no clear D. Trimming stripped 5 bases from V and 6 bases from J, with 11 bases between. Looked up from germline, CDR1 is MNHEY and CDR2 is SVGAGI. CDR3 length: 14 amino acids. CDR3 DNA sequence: TGTGCCAGCAGTAGTGGCCAGATTAATTCACCCCTCCACTTT. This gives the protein CASSSGQINSPLHF.

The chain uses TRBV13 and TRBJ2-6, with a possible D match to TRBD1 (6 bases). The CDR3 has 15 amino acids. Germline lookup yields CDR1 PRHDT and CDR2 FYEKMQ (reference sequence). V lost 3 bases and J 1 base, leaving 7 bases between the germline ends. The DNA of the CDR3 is TGTGCCAGCAGCTTCAGGGGTTCTGGGGCCAACGTCCTGACTTTC. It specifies CASSFRGSGANVLTF. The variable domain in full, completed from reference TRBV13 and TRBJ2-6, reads AAGVIQSPRHLIKEKRETATLKCYPIPRHDTVYWYQQGPGQDPQFLISFYEKMQSDKGSIPDRFSAQQFSDYHSELNMSSLELGDSALYFCASSFRGSGANVLTFGAGSRLTVL.

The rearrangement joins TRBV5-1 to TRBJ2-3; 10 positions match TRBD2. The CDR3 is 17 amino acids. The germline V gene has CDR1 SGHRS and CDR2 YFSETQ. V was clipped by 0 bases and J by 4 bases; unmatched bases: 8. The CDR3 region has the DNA TGCGCCAGCAGCTTGGTACCTAGCGGGAGCCGTTCAGATACGCAGTATTTT. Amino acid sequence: CASSLVPSGSRSDTQYF.

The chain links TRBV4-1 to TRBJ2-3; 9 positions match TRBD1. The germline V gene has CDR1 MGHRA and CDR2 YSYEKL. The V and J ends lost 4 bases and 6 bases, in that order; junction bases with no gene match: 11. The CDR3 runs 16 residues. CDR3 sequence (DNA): TGCGCCAGCAGCCGCCTAACAGGGGGCCCTCGGGATACGCAGTATTTT. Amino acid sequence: CASSRLTGGPRDTQYF.

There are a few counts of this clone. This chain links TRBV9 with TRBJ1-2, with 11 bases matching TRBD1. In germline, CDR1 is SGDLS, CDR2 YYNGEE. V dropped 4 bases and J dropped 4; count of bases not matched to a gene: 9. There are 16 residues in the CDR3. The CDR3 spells CASSPSGTGGPYGYTF. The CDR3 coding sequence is TGTGCCAGCAGCCCATCCGGGACAGGGGGTCCCTATGGCTACACCTTC. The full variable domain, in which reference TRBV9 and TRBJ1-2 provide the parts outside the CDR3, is DSGVTQTPKHLITATGQRVTLRCSPRSGDLSVYWYQQSLDQGLQFLIQYYNGEERAKGNILERFSAQQFPDLHSELNLSSLELGDSALYFCASSPSGTGGPYGYTFGSGTRLTVV.

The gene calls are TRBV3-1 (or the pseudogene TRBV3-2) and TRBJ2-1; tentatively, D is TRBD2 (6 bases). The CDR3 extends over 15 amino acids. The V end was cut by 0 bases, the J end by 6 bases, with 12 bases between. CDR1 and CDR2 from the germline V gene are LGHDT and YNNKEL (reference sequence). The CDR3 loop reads CASSQDRLVRNEQFF. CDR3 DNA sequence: TGTGCCAGCAGCCAAGACCGACTAGTACGCAATGAGCAGTTCTTC.

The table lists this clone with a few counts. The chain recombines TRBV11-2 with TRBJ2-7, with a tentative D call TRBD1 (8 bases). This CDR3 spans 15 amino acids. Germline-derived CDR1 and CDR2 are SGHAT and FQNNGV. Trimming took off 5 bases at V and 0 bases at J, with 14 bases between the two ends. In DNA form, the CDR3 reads TGTGCCAGCAGCAAGGACAGGGAGGGCTCCTACGAGCAGTACTTC. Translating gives CASSKDREGSYEQYF.

CDR3 amino acids: CAWSREAGANVLTF. CDR3 DNA: TGTGCCTGGAGCAGGGAAGCTGGGGCCAACGTCCTGACTTTC. This sequence joins TRBV30 and TRBJ2-6; a possible D gene is TRBD1 (5 bases). Germline loops: CDR1 GTSNPN, CDR2 SVGIG (reference sequence). The germline V and J ends were trimmed by 3 bases and 2 bases, with 8 bases remaining between them. This CDR3 is built from 14 residues. The full variable domain, completed using reference TRBV30 and TRBJ2-6, is SQTIHQWPATLVQPVGSPLSLECTVEGTSNPNLYWYRQAAGRGLQLLFYSVGIGQISSEVPQNLSASRPQDRQFILSSKKLLLSDSGFYLCAWSREAGANVLTFGAGSRLTVL.

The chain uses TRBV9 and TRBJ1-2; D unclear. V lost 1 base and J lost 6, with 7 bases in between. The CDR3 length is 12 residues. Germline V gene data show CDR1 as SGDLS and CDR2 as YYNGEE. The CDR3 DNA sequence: TGTGCCAGCAGCGTAACGGGTGATGGCTACACCTTC. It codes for CASSVTGDGYTF.

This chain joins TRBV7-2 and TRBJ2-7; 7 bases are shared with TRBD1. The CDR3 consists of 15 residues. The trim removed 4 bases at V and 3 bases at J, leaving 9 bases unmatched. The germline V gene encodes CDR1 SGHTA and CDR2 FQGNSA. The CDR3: CASSSSTGTDYEQYF. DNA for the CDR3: TGTGCCAGCAGCTCATCCACCGGGACAGACTACGAGCAGTACTTC.

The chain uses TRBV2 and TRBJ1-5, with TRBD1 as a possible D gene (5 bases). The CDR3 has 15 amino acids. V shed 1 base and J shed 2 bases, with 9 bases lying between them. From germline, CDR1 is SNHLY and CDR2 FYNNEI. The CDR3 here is CASSEGGTGNQPQHF. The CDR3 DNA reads TGTGCCAGCAGTGAAGGGGGCACGGGCAATCAGCCCCAGCATTTT.

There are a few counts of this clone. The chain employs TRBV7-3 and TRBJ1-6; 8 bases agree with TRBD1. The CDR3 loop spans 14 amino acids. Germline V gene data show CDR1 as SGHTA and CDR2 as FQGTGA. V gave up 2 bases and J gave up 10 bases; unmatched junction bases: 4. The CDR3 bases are TGTGCCAGCAGCTTAGACAGGGGCGAATCACCCCTCCACTTT. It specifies CASSLDRGESPLHF. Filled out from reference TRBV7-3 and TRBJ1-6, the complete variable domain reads GAGVSQTPSNKVTEKGKYVELRCDPISGHTALYWYRQSLGQGPEFLIYFQGTGAADDSGLPNDRFFAVRPEGSVSTLKIQRTERGDSAVYLCASSLDRGESPLHFGNGTRLTVT.

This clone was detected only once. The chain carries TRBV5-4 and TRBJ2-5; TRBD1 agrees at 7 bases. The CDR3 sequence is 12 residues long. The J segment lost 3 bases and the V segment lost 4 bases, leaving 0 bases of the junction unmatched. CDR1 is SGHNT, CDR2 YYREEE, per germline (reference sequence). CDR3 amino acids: CASSGTEETQYF. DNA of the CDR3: TGTGCCAGCAGCGGGACAGAAGAGACCCAGTACTTC.

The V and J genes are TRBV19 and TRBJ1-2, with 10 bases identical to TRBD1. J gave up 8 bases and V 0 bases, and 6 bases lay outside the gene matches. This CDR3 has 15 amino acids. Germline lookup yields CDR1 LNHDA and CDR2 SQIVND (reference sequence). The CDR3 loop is CASSIDLGQGKGYTF. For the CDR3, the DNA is TGTGCCAGTAGTATAGACCTGGGACAGGGGAAGGGCTACACCTTC.

The CDR3 region has the DNA TGTGCCAGCAGCCAACTACGGGGGGGGCATGAGCAGTTCTTC. Translation gives CASSQLRGGHEQFF. The V and J genes are TRBV3-1 (or the pseudogene TRBV3-2) and TRBJ2-1; 8 bases align to TRBD2. CDR1 and CDR2 (germline): LGHDT, YNNKEL (reference sequence). This CDR3 spans 14 amino acids. Trimming took 2 bases from V and 8 from J; bases not matched to a gene: 5.

CDR3 residues: CASSRDRDYEQYF. CDR3 nucleotides: TGCGCCAGCAGCCGGGACAGGGACTACGAGCAGTACTTC. This chain links TRBV5-1 with TRBJ2-7; TRBD1 matches at 9 bases. V dropped 4 bases and J dropped 3; count of bases not matched to a gene: 2. CDR1 and CDR2 from the germline V gene are SGHRS and YFSETQ. The CDR3 totals 13 residues.